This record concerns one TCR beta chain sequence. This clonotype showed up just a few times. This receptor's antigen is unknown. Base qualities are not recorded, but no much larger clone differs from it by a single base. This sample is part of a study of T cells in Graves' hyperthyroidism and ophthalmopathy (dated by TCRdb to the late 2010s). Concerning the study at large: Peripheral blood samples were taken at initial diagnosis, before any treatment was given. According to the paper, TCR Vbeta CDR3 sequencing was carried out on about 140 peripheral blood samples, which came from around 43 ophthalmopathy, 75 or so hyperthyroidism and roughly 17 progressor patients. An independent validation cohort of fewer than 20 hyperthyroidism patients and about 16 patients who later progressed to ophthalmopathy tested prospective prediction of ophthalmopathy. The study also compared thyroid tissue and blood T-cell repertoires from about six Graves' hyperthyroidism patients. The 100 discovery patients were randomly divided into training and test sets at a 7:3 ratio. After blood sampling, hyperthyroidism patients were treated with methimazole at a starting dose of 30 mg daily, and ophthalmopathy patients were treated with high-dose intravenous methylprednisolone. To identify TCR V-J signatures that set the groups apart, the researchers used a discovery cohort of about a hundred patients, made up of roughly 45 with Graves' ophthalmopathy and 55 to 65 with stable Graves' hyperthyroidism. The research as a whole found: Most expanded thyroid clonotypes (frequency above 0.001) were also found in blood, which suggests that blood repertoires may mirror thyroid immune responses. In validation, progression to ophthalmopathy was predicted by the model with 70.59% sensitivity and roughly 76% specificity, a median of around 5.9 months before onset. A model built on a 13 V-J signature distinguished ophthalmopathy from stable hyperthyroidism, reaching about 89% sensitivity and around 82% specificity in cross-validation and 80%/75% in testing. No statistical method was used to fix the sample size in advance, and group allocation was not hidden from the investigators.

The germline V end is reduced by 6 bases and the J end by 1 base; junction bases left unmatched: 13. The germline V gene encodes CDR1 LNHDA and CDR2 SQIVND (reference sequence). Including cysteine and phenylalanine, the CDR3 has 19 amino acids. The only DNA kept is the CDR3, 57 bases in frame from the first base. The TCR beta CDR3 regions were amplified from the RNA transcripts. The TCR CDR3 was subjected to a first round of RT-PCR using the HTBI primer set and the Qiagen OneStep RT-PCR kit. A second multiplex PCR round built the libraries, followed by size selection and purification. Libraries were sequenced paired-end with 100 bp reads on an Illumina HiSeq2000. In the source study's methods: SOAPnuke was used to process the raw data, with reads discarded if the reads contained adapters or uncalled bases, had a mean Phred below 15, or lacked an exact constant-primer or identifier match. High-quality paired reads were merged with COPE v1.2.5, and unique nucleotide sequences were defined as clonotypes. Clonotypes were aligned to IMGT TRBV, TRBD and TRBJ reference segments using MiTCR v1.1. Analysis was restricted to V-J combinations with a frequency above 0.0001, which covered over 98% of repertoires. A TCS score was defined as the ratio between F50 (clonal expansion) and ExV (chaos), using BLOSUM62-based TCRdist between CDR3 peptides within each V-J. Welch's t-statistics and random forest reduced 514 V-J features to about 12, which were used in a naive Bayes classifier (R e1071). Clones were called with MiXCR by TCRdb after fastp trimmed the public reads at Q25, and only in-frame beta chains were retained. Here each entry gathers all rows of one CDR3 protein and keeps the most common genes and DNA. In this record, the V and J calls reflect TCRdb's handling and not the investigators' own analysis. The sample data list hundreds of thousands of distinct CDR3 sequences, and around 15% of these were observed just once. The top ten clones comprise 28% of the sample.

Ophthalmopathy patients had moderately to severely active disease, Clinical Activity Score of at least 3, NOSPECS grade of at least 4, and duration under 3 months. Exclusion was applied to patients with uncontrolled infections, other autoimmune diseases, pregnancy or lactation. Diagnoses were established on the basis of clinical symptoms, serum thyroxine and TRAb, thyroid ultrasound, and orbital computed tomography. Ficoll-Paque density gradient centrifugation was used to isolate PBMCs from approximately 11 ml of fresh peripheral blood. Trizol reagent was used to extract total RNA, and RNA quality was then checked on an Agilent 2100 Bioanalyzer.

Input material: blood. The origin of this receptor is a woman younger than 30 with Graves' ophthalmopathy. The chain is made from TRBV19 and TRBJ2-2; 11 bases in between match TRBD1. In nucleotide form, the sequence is TGTGCCAGTAGAGAATCCGGGACAGGGGGAACTTTGAACACCGGGGAGCTGTTTTTT. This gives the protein CASRESGTGGTLNTGELFF.